These 18 T cell receptor beta chains were all obtained from the same sample, sequenced in a study of T cells after yellow fever vaccination. TCRdb used MiXCR to reprocess the 5' RACE reads, holding one entry per CDR3 protein. This sample yields more than 80,000 distinct CDR3 sequences, of which around 5.8% are seen a single time; 35% to 45% belongs to the top ten. The starting material was CD8+ T cells sorted from PBMCs, obtained 10 days after the yellow fever booster vaccination. Receptor source: a man between 18 and 35 years old who received the YFV17D yellow fever vaccine.

The chain recombines TRBV7-8 with TRBJ2-1; perhaps TRBD2 as D (5 bases). Trimming pared 0 bases from V and 0 bases from J, leaving 6 bases between. Germline V gene lookup returns CDR1 SGHVS and CDR2 FQNEAQ. This CDR3 contains 15 residues. CDR3 sequence: CASSLARVSYNEQFF. Written as DNA, the CDR3 is TGTGCCAGCAGCTTAGCGAGGGTCTCCTACAATGAGCAGTTCTTC.

This clonotype was counted only a few times. V usage is TRBV12-3 or TRBV12-4 and J usage is TRBJ1-2; no reliable D call. This CDR3 contains 13 residues. The germline V and J ends were trimmed by 5 bases and 8 bases, with 15 bases remaining between them. CDR3 in amino acids: CASSPVSGPGYTF. CDR3 nucleotide sequence: TGTGCCAGCAGTCCCGTCTCCGGACCGGGCTACACCTTC.

This clonotype appeared a few times. The gene calls are TRBV7-9 and TRBJ2-1; 11 bases are shared with TRBD2. This CDR3 contains 15 residues. Germline CDR1 and CDR2: SEHNR and FQNEAQ (reference sequence). V was clipped by 5 bases and J by 6 bases; unmatched bases: 6. This chain's CDR3 is CASSTLAGGPNEQFF. Here the CDR3 DNA reads TGTGCCAGCAGCACCCTAGCGGGGGGCCCCAATGAGCAGTTCTTC.

The chain uses TRBV7-6 and TRBJ1-1; the D is unclear. This CDR3 region has 14 residues. The V end lost 1 base, the J end lost 2 bases, and 8 bases lay between the germline ends. Germline CDR1 is SGHVS and CDR2 is FNYEAQ. CDR3 sequence (DNA): TGTGCCAGCAGCTTAGTACAGATAAACACTGAAGCTTTCTTT. It translates to CASSLVQINTEAFF.

The chain employs TRBV6-5 and TRBJ1-2; the D is unclear. This CDR3 contains 14 residues. Germline V gene data show CDR1 as MNHEY and CDR2 as SVGAGI. The ends were cut back, 0 bases at V and 4 bases at J, with 9 bases in the middle. The CDR3 protein is CASSYSDPGYGYTF. The CDR3 DNA reads TGTGCCAGCAGTTACTCAGATCCAGGCTATGGCTACACCTTC.

Only a few counts were recorded for this clonotype. V gene TRBV9 combines with J gene TRBJ1-2; D perhaps matches TRBD1 (6 bases). Trimming pared 4 bases from V and 4 bases from J, leaving 14 bases between. Germline loops: CDR1 SGDLS, CDR2 YYNGEE. This CDR3 has 14 residues. CDR3 nucleotides: TGTGCCAGCAGCCCTCCAGGGGTAATCTATGGCTACACCTTC. Protein sequence: CASSPPGVIYGYTF.

This clonotype was found many times. The rearrangement uses TRBV5-1 and TRBJ2-5, with 8 nucleotides matching TRBD1. There are 15 residues in the CDR3. Losses at the gene ends were 2 bases for V and 4 bases for J; bases not matched to a gene: 7. CDR1 is SGHRS and CDR2 is YFSETQ in the germline V gene. The CDR3 coding sequence is TGCGCCAGCAGCTTCCAGGGGGCTATCCTAGAGACCCAGTACTTC. Residues: CASSFQGAILETQYF.

This clonotype was counted ten times or more. The rearrangement links TRBV15 to TRBJ2-1, with unresolved D. This CDR3 contains 14 residues. The V end was cut by 4 bases, the J end by 6 bases, with 13 bases between. The germline V gene has CDR1 LNHNV and CDR2 YYDKDF (reference sequence). The CDR3, as DNA: TGTGCCACCAGCATCACACCTCGCGGCAATGAGCAGTTCTTC. Translation gives CATSITPRGNEQFF.

The chain employs TRBV3-1 and TRBJ2-3, with D tentatively TRBD1 or TRBD2 (6 bases each). The germline V gene encodes CDR1 LGHDT and CDR2 YNNKEL (reference sequence). V was shortened by 0 bases and J by 2 bases, with 18 bases between the two germline ends. This CDR3 is built from 18 residues. For the CDR3, the DNA is TGTGCCAGCAGCCAAGATTATCTGGGGGGCAGGGACACAGATACGCAGTATTTT. It codes for CASSQDYLGGRDTDTQYF.

This clonotype has more than one count but fewer than ten. This chain connects TRBV12-3 or TRBV12-4 to TRBJ2-2, with D possibly matching TRBD1 (6 bases). The CDR3 is made up of 15 amino acids. The V end lost 2 bases, the J end lost 3 bases, and 10 bases lay between the germline ends. CDR3 DNA: TGTGCCAGCAGTTTAAGGGACAAGCACACCGGGGAGCTGTTTTTT. Translated: CASSLRDKHTGELFF.

This clonotype was recorded many times. The chain has TRBV5-1 and TRBJ2-2; D perhaps matches TRBD1 (6 bases). The ends were cut back, 2 bases at V and 5 bases at J, with 10 bases in the middle. The CDR3 has 14 amino acids. Germline V CDR1 and CDR2: SGHRS, YFSETQ. CDR3 bases: TGCGCCAGCAGCTTCTCACAGGGAACCGGGGAGCTGTTTTTT. This translates into CASSFSQGTGELFF.

The V and J genes are TRBV11-2 and TRBJ2-5; D ambiguous. This CDR3 region has 12 residues. Deletions cut 4 bases from V and 2 bases from J, with 5 bases between. The germline CDR1 and CDR2 sequences are SGHAT and FQNNGV. The CDR3 region is CASSWGQETQYF. The CDR3 nucleotides are TGTGCCAGCAGCTGGGGACAAGAGACCCAGTACTTC.

There are a few counts of this clonotype. This chain connects TRBV12-3 or TRBV12-4 to TRBJ1-2; D unclear. Trimming removed 3 bases from V and 6 bases from J, with 14 bases in between. This CDR3 contains 14 residues. CDR3 region: CASSLVGDSHGYTF. CDR3 coding DNA: TGTGCCAGCAGTTTGGTGGGAGATAGCCATGGCTACACCTTC.

The rearrangement uses TRBV5-1 and TRBJ1-1; TRBD1 matches at 9 bases. The CDR3 is 14 residues long. With 4 bases clipped from V and 7 bases from J, the junction kept 8 bases outside the gene matches. CDR1 is SGHRS, CDR2 YFSETQ, per germline. The DNA of the CDR3 is TGCGCCAGCAGCCCGGAAGGGACAGGGCTTGAAGCTTTCTTT. This encodes CASSPEGTGLEAFF.

The sample holds many counts of this clonotype. The chain employs TRBV15 and TRBJ2-3; 9 nucleotides line up with TRBD2. With 8 bases clipped from V and 1 base from J, the junction kept 7 bases outside the gene matches. The CDR3 is 15 amino acids. CDR1 is LNHNV, CDR2 YYDKDF, per germline (reference sequence). The CDR3 sequence is CATYQTSGRTDTQYF. In nucleotides, the CDR3 is TGTGCCACCTACCAGACTAGCGGCCGCACAGATACGCAGTATTTT.

About this clonotype itself: One junction end disagrees with the germline gene, perhaps due to a read error. This chain's CDR3 is CATRLTDF. Written as DNA, the CDR3 is TGTGCCACCAGGTTAACGGACTTC. The chain uses TRBV15 and TRBJ2-4; unclear D gene. There are 8 residues in the CDR3. CDR1 and CDR2 (germline): LNHNV, YYDKDF (reference sequence).

This clonotype was seen more than once but under ten times. This chain joins TRBV3-1 and TRBJ2-5; 9 bases line up with TRBD2. This CDR3 region has 17 residues. The V gene end was trimmed by 0 bases and the J gene end by 2 bases; junction bases not matched to a gene: 7. CDR1 and CDR2 from the germline V gene are LGHDT and YNNKEL (reference sequence). The CDR3 coding sequence is TGTGCCAGCAGCCAAGAAGGAATAGCGGGGGTTCAAGAGACCCAGTACTTC. The encoded protein is CASSQEGIAGVQETQYF.

This sequence joins TRBV12-5 and TRBJ2-7; the D call may be TRBD1 or TRBD2 (5 bases each). The CDR3 runs to 14 residues. V was pared by 2 bases and J by 6 bases, with 14 bases between. CDR1 and CDR2 from the germline V gene are LGHNT and FRNRAP. The CDR3 spells CASGLLHTGAEQYF. DNA for the CDR3: TGTGCTAGTGGTTTGCTCCATACCGGGGCCGAGCAGTACTTC.